The 23 T cell receptor beta chains presented below share a single source sample, sequenced in a study of shared clonotypes between healthy human individuals. TCRdb keeps only in-frame clones here, not all; method: immunoSEQ multiplex PCR. The sample carries more than 1,200,000 clones, less than 99% recorded once. What was sequenced was naive CD4+ T cells sorted from blood. Subset denoted: CD45RA+ positively selected. These receptors all come from a man aged 25-45 years in good health.

This sequence joins TRBV5-1 and TRBJ2-1; tentative D call: TRBD2 (5 bases). The CDR3 spans 14 residues. The germline V and J ends were trimmed by 6 bases and 7 bases, with 17 bases remaining between them. Germline V gives CDR1 SGHRS, CDR2 YFSETQ. The CDR3 protein is CASNVLAMGNEQFF. CDR3 DNA sequence: TGCGCCAGCAATGTCCTAGCTATGGGGAATGAGCAGTTCTTC.

The chain couples TRBV29-1 to TRBJ2-1; TRBD1 matches at 7 bases. The CDR3 runs 15 residues. Trimming took 7 bases from V and 0 from J; bases not matched to a gene: 9. Germline CDR1 SQVTM, CDR2 ANQGSEA. The CDR3 here is CSASGTASSYNEQFF. The DNA for the CDR3 is TGCAGCGCCTCAGGGACAGCTAGCTCCTACAATGAGCAGTTCTTC.

The CDR3: CASRRARQLGTQYF. CDR3 nucleotides: TGTGCCAGCCGGCGGGCGAGACAATTGGGGACCCAGTACTTC. The chain employs TRBV11-2 and TRBJ2-5, with D possibly being TRBD2 (5 bases). Germline-derived CDR1 and CDR2 are SGHAT and FQNNGV. Trimming cost V 8 bases and J 7 bases, with 20 bases left between them. There are 14 residues in the CDR3.

With regard to this clone: This specimen includes other DNA sequences encoding the same CDR3. In DNA form, the CDR3 reads TGCGCCAGCAGCTTGGTAGGGGGCAATGAGCAGTTCTTC. This sequence encodes CASSLVGGNEQFF. J is TRBJ2-1 and V is TRBV5-1; D may be TRBD1 (6 bases). V was trimmed by 0 bases and J by 6 bases, leaving 7 bases between them. CDR1 is SGHRS and CDR2 is YFSETQ in the germline V gene. The CDR3 sequence is 13 residues long.

This rearrangement joins TRBV29-1 to TRBJ2-7, with TRBD1 identical over 9 bases. This CDR3 comprises 14 residues. With 7 bases clipped from V and 6 bases from J, the junction kept 13 bases outside the gene matches. Looked up from germline, CDR1 is SQVTM and CDR2 is ANQGSEA. CDR3 bases: TGCAGCGGTAGTCCGGGACAGGGTCGCTCCGAGCAGTACTTC. This encodes CSGSPGQGRSEQYF.

The V gene is TRBV6-6, the J gene TRBJ2-1, with 7 bases matching TRBD1. CDR3 length equals 14 residues. The V and J ends lost 1 base and 5 bases, in that order; junction bases with no gene match: 2. Germline V gene sequence: CDR1 MNHNY, CDR2 SVGAGI (reference sequence). CDR3 nucleotides: TGTGCCAGCAGTTACTGGGGACAGAACAATGAGCAGTTCTTC. It translates to CASSYWGQNNEQFF.

The chain combines TRBV4-1 with TRBJ2-3; tentatively, D is TRBD1 (5 bases). The V gene lost 1 base and the J gene lost 0 bases, with 11 bases spanning the gap. This CDR3 spans 16 amino acids. Germline CDR1 and CDR2: MGHRA and YSYEKL. The CDR3 loop is CASSQADTSSTDTQYF. For the CDR3, the DNA is TGCGCCAGCAGCCAAGCGGACACCTCTAGCACAGATACGCAGTATTTT.

The gene calls are TRBV28 and TRBJ1-1; unclear D gene. CDR3 size: 15 residues. Germline CDR1 reads MDHEN; CDR2 reads SYDVKM. V lost 3 bases and J lost 7, with 18 bases in between. CDR3 in amino acids: CASSFVGRLAFEAFF. CDR3 DNA sequence: TGTGCCAGCAGTTTTGTGGGTCGCCTGGCCTTTGAAGCTTTCTTT.

The rearrangement links TRBV2 to TRBJ2-1; TRBD2 agrees at 8 bases. Germline V gene data show CDR1 as SNHLY and CDR2 as FYNNEI. The CDR3 covers 14 residues. V gave up 6 bases and J gave up 7 bases; unmatched junction bases: 8. The CDR3 protein is CASSAGTSLNEQFF. The CDR3 nucleotides read TGTGCCAGCAGCGCCGGGACTAGTTTAAATGAGCAGTTCTTC. Based on the CDR3 plus reference TRBV2 and TRBJ2-1, the full variable domain is EPEVTQTPSHQVTQMGQEVILRCVPISNHLYFYWYRQILGQKVEFLVSFYNNEISEKSEIFDDQFSVERPDGSNFTLKIRSTKLEDSAMYFCASSAGTSLNEQFFGPGTRLTVL.

With respect to this clone: In the same sample, other DNA sequences code for this CDR3. This chain uses TRBV6-1 with TRBJ2-7; D assignment may be TRBD1 or TRBD2 (5 bases each). Germline values: CDR1 MNHNS, CDR2 SASEGT. This CDR3 has 14 residues. V lost 1 base and J lost 2, with 9 bases in between. The CDR3 DNA is TGTGCCAGCAGTGAAGGGTGGGGGACCTACGAGCAGTACTTC. This translates into CASSEGWGTYEQYF.

CDR3 amino acids: CASSSMGLTSRTIYF. In DNA, the CDR3 is TGTGCCAGCAGTAGTATGGGACTTACGAGCCGCACCATATATTTT. The V and J genes are TRBV27 and TRBJ1-3; D is perhaps TRBD1 (5 bases). Germline assignment: CDR1 MNHEY and CDR2 SMNVEV (reference sequence). This CDR3 contains 15 residues. Trimming cost V 5 bases and J 9 bases, with 20 bases left between them.

The chain is built from TRBV5-1 and TRBJ2-6; a possible D gene is TRBD1 (6 bases). CDR1 is SGHRS, CDR2 YFSETQ, per germline. The CDR3 has 17 amino acids. The ends were cut back, 2 bases at V and 0 bases at J, with 12 bases in the middle. For the CDR3, the DNA is TGCGCCAGCAGCTTTGACAGGAGATCCTCTGGGGCCAACGTCCTGACTTTC. Translation gives CASSFDRRSSGANVLTF.

J is TRBJ2-7 and V is TRBV10-3; the match to TRBD1 covers 9 bases. This CDR3 is built from 13 residues. CDR1 and CDR2 (germline): ENHRY, SYGVKD. Losses at the gene ends were 2 bases for V and 9 bases for J; bases not matched to a gene: 5. CDR3 DNA: TGTGCCATCAGTGAGGGGGGACAGGGCGTGCAGTACTTC. Amino acids: CAISEGGQGVQYF.

This chain connects TRBV6-5 to TRBJ2-1; 10 bases fit TRBD2. The CDR3 is 15 amino acids. V was pared by 2 bases and J by 6 bases, with 4 bases of the junction left unmatched. CDR1 is MNHEY, CDR2 SVGAGI, per germline. CDR3 region: CASSYEGTSANEQFF. CDR3 DNA: TGTGCCAGCAGTTACGAGGGGACTAGCGCCAATGAGCAGTTCTTC.

The J gene is TRBJ2-3, the V gene TRBV5-5; D ambiguous. V was pared by 0 bases and J by 4 bases, with 6 bases between. Per germline, CDR1 SGHKS and CDR2 YYEKEE (reference sequence). This CDR3 is 13 amino acids long. CDR3 sequence: CASSLAGSDTQYF. The CDR3 DNA sequence: TGTGCCAGCAGCTTGGCTGGATCAGATACGCAGTATTTT. The whole variable domain, remainder taken from reference TRBV5-5 and TRBJ2-3, is DAGVTQSPTHLIKTRGQQVTLRCSPISGHKSVSWYQQVLGQGPQFIFQYYEKEERGRGNFPDRFSARQFPNYSSELNVNALLLGDSALYLCASSLAGSDTQYFGPGTRLTVL.

The J gene is TRBJ2-3, the V gene TRBV7-2; D gene uncertain. This CDR3 is 16 amino acids long. Trimming removed 5 bases at V and 1 base at J, with 16 bases between. Germline values: CDR1 SGHTA, CDR2 FQGNSA. In DNA form, the CDR3 reads TGTGCCAGCAGCCCGCGCTGGGCCGCGGGCACAGATACGCAGTATTTT. This encodes CASSPRWAAGTDTQYF.

This sequence joins TRBV19 and TRBJ2-3; 9 bases line up with TRBD1. Unmatched junction bases numbered 10, after V lost 6 bases and J lost 6 bases. Germline loops: CDR1 LNHDA, CDR2 SQIVND (reference sequence). This CDR3 region has 15 residues. The CDR3 reads CASSIPGQGGDTQYF. The CDR3 DNA reads TGTGCCAGTAGCATCCCGGGACAGGGTGGGGATACGCAGTATTTT.

V is TRBV9 and J is TRBJ2-1; 7 nucleotides line up with TRBD1. CDR3 length: 15 residues. The germline V gene encodes CDR1 SGDLS and CDR2 YYNGEE. V lost 3 bases and J lost 8; bases outside the gene matches: 11. The CDR3 reads CASSARGITRDEQFF. The CDR3 DNA reads TGTGCCAGCAGCGCCAGGGGGATCACGAGGGATGAGCAGTTCTTC.

The chain combines TRBV29-1 with TRBJ2-5; TRBD1 agrees at 7 bases. The CDR3 is 11 residues long. Germline CDR1 and CDR2: SQVTM and ANQGSEA. V shed 7 bases, J shed 5 bases, and the junction held 4 bases outside the gene matches. DNA for the CDR3: TGCAGCGAAAGACAGGGTGAGACCCAGTACTTC. It translates to CSERQGETQYF.

V gene TRBV2 combines with J gene TRBJ1-2, with 7 bases that match TRBD1. After removal of 5 bases from V and 0 bases from J, the junction contained 3 bases not matched to a gene. Germline values: CDR1 SNHLY, CDR2 FYNNEI. The CDR3 consists of 14 residues. The CDR3 DNA follows: TGTGCCAGCAGTAGGGACAGCTCTAACTATGGCTACACCTTC. Protein product: CASSRDSSNYGYTF.

The rearrangement joins TRBV6-1 to TRBJ1-1, with D hard to call. V was shortened by 4 bases and J by 8 bases, with 8 bases between the two germline ends. The CDR3 length is 11 residues. Germline V gene sequence: CDR1 MNHNS, CDR2 SASEGT. The CDR3 DNA follows: TGTGCCAGCAGTGGTTGGCTAGAAGCTTTCTTT. Translating gives CASSGWLEAFF.

CDR3 DNA: TGTGCCAGCAGCCAAATTCTCAGCTACGAGCAGTACTTC. It encodes CASSQILSYEQYF. The rearrangement links TRBV14 to TRBJ2-7; the D is unclear. CDR1 and CDR2 (germline): SGHDN, FVKESK. The V end was cut by 2 bases, the J end by 3 bases, with 8 bases between. CDR3 length equals 13 residues.

This sequence joins TRBV6-6 and TRBJ2-7; 11 bases align to TRBD2. The CDR3 has 12 amino acids. Germline-derived CDR1 and CDR2 are MNHNY and SVGAGI (reference sequence). The trim removed 10 bases at V and 3 bases at J, leaving 2 bases unmatched. DNA of the CDR3: TGTGCCACGGGACTAGCGGACTACGAGCAGTACTTC. It specifies CATGLADYEQYF.